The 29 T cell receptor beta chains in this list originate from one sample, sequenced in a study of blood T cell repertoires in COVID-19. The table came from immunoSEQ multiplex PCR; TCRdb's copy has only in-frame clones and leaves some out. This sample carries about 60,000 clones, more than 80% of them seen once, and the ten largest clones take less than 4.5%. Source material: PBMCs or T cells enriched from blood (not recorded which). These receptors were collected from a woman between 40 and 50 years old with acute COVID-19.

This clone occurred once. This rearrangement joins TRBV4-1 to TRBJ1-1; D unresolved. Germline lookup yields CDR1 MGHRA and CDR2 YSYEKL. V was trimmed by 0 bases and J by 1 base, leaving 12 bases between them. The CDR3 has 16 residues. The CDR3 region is CASSQESQTGNTEAFF. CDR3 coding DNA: TGCGCCAGCAGCCAAGAAAGTCAGACTGGGAACACTGAAGCTTTCTTT.

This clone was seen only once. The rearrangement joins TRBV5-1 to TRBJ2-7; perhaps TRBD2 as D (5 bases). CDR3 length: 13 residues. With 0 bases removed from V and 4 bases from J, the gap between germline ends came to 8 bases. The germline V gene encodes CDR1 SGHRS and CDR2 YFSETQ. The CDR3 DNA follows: TGCGCCAGCAGCTTGGCTGGGGAGTACGAGCAGTACGTC. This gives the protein CASSLAGEYEQYV.

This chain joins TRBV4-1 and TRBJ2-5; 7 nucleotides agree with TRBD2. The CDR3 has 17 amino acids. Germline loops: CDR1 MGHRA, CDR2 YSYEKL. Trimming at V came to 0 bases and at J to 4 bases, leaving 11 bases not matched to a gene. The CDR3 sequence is CASSQEESAGVSETQYF. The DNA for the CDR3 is TGCGCCAGCAGCCAAGAAGAATCGGCGGGAGTATCAGAGACCCAGTACTTC.

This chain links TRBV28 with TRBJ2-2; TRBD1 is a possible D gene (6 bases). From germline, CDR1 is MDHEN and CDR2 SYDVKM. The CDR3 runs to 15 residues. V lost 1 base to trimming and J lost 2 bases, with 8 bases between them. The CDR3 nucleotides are TGTGCCAGCAGTTTATTGGACAGAAACACCGGGGAGCTGTTTTTT. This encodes CASSLLDRNTGELFF.

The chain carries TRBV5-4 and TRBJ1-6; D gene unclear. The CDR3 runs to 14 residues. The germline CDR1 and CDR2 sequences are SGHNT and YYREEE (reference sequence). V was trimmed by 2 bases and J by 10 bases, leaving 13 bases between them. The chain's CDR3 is CASSLRDTTSPLHF. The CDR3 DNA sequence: TGTGCCAGCAGCTTACGGGATACCACCTCACCCCTCCACTTT.

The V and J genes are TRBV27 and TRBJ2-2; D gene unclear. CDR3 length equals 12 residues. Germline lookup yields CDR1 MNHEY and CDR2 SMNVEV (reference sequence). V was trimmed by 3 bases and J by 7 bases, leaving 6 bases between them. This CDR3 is CASSFVRGELFF. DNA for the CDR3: TGTGCCAGCAGTTTCGTGCGCGGGGAGCTGTTTTTT.

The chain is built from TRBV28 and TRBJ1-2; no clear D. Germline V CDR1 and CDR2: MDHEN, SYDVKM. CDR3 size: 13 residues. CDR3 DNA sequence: TGTGCTATTCAGGCTTCTTTAAACTATGGCTACACCTTC. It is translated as CAIQASLNYGYTF.

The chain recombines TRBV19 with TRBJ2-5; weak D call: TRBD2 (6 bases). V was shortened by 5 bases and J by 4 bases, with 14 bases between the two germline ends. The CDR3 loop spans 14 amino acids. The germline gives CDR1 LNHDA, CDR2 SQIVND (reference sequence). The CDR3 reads CASSASSVIETQYF. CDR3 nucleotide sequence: TGTGCCAGTAGTGCCTCTAGCGTTATAGAGACCCAGTACTTC. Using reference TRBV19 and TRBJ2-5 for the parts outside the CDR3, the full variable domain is DGGITQSPKYLFRKEGQNVTLSCEQNLNHDAMYWYRQDPGQGLRLIYYSQIVNDFQKGDIAEGYSVSREKKESFPLTVTSAQKNPTAFYLCASSASSVIETQYFGPGTRLLVL.

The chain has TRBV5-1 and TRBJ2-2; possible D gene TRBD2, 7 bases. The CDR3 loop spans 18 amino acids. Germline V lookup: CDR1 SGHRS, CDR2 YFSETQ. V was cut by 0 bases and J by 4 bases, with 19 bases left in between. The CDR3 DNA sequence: TGCGCCAGCAGCTTGGAGTGGAAGCGTAGGGGGGGCACCGGGGAGCTGTTTTTT. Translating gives CASSLEWKRRGGTGELFF.

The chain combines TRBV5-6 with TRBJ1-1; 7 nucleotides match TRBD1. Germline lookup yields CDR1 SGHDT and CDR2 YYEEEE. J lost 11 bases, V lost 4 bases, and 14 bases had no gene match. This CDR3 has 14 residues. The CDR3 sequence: CASSQMRIGTDAFF. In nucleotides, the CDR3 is TGTGCCAGCAGCCAAATGCGTATCGGGACAGACGCTTTCTTT. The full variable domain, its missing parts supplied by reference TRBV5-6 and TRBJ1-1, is DAGVTQSPTHLIKTRGQQVTLRCSPKSGHDTVSWYQQALGQGPQFIFQYYEEEERQRGNFPDRFSGHQFPNYSSELNVNALLLGDSALYLCASSQMRIGTDAFFGQGTRLTVV.

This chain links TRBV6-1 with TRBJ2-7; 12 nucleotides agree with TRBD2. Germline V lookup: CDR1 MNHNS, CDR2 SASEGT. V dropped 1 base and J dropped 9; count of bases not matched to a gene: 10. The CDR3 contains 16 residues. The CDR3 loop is CASSEGTSGTLTRQYF. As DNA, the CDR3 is TGTGCCAGCAGTGAAGGGACTAGCGGGACTCTTACGAGGCAGTACTTC.

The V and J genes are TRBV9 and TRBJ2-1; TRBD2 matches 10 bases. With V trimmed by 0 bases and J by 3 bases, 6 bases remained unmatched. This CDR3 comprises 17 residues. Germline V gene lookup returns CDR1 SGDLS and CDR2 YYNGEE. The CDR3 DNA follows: TGTGCCAGCAGCGTAGACGTAGCGGGGGGATTCTACAATGAGCAGTTCTTC. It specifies CASSVDVAGGFYNEQFF.

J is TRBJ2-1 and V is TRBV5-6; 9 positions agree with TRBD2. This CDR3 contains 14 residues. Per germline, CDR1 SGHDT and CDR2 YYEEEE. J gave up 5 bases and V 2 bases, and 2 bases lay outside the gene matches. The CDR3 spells CASSLASGDNEQFF. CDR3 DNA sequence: TGTGCCAGCAGCTTAGCTAGCGGGGACAATGAGCAGTTCTTC. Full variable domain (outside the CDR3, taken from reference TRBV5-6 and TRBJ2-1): DAGVTQSPTHLIKTRGQQVTLRCSPKSGHDTVSWYQQALGQGPQFIFQYYEEEERQRGNFPDRFSGHQFPNYSSELNVNALLLGDSALYLCASSLASGDNEQFFGPGTRLTVL.

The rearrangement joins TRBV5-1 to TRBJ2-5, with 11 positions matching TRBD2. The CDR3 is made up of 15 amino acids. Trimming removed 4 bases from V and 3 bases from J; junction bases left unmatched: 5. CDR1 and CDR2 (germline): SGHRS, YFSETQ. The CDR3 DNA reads TGCGCCAGCAGCAGGTCGGGACTAGCGGAAGAGACCCAGTACTTC. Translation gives CASSRSGLAEETQYF.

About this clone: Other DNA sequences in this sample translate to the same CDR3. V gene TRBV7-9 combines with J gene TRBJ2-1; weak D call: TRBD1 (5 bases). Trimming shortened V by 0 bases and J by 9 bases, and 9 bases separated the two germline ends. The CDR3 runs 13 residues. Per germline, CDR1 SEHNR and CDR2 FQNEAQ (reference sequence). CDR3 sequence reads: CASSLAGQGEQFF. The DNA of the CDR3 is TGTGCCAGCAGCTTAGCGGGGCAGGGTGAGCAGTTCTTC.

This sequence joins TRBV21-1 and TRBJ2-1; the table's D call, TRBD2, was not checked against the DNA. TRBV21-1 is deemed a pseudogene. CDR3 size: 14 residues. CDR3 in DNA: TGTGCCAGCAGCAGACTAGCGGACGACAATGAGCAGTTCTTC. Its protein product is CASSRLADDNEQFF.

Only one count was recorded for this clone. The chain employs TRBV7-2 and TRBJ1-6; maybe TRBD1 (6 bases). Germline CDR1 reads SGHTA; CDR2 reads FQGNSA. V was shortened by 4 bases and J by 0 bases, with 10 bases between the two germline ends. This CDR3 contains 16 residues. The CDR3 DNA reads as TGTGCCAGCAGCTCAGGACAGAGCTCCTATAATTCACCCCTCCACTTT. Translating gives CASSSGQSSYNSPLHF. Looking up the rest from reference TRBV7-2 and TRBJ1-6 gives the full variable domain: GAGVSQSPSNKVTEKGKDVELRCDPISGHTALYWYRQSLGQGLEFLIYFQGNSAPDKSGLPSDRFSAERTGGSVSTLTIQRTQQEDSAVYLCASSSGQSSYNSPLHFGNGTRLTVT.

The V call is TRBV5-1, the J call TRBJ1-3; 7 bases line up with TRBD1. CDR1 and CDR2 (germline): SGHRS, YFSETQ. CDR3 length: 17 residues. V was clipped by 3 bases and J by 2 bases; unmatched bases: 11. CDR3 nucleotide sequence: TGCGCCAGCAGCTCGCAAAGGACAGGCCAACCTGGAAACACCATATATTTT. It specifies CASSSQRTGQPGNTIYF.

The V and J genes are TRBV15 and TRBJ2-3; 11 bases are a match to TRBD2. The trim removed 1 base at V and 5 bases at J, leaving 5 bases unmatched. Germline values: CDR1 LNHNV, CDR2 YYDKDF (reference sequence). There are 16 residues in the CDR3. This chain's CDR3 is CATSRVSGGAIDTQYF. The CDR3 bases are TGTGCCACCAGCAGAGTTAGCGGGGGGGCCATAGATACGCAGTATTTT.

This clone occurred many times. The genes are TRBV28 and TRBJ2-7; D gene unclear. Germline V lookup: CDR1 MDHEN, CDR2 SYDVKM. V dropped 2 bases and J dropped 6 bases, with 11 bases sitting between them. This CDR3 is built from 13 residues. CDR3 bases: TGTGCCAGCAGTTTAGCACAGATTCGCGAGCAGTACTTC. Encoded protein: CASSLAQIREQYF.

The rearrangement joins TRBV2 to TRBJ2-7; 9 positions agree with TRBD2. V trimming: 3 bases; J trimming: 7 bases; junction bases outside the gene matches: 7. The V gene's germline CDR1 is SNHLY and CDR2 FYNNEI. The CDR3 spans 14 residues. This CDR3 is CASSDWVAGEEQYF. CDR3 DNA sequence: TGTGCCAGCAGTGATTGGGTAGCGGGAGAGGAGCAGTACTTC.

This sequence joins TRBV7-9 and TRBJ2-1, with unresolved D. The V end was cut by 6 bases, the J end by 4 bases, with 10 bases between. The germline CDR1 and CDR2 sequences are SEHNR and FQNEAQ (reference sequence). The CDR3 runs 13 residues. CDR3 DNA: TGTGCCAGCAGATCAGACTTTTACAATGAGCAGTTCTTC. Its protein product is CASRSDFYNEQFF.

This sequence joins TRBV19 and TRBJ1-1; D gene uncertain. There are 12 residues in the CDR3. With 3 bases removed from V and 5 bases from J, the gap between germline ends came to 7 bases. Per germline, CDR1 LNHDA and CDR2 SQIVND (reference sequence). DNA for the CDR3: TGTGCCAGTAGTATTCCCGGTACTGAAGCTTTCTTT. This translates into CASSIPGTEAFF. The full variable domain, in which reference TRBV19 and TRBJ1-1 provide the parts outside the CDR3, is DGGITQSPKYLFRKEGQNVTLSCEQNLNHDAMYWYRQDPGQGLRLIYYSQIVNDFQKGDIAEGYSVSREKKESFPLTVTSAQKNPTAFYLCASSIPGTEAFFGQGTRLTVV.

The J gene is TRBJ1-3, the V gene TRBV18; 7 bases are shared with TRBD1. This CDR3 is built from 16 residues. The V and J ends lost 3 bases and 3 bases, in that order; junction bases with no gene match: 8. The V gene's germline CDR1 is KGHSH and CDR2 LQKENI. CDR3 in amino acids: CASSPQGQSNGNTIYF. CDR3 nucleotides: TGTGCCAGCTCACCTCAGGGACAGTCTAATGGAAACACCATATATTTT. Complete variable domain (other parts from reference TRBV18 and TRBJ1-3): NAGVMQNPRHLVRRRGQEARLRCSPMKGHSHVYWYRQLPEEGLKFMVYLQKENIIDESGMPKERFSAEFPKEGPSILRIQQVVRGDSAAYFCASSPQGQSNGNTIYFGEGSWLTVV.

CDR3 nucleotides: TGTGCCAGCAGGGAGACAGGGCACAATGAGCAGTTCTTC. Translating gives CASRETGHNEQFF. This chain connects TRBV2 to TRBJ2-1, with 7 bases that match TRBD1. Trimming at V came to 6 bases and at J to 5 bases, leaving 4 bases not matched to a gene. Germline CDR1 reads SNHLY; CDR2 reads FYNNEI. This CDR3 region has 13 residues.

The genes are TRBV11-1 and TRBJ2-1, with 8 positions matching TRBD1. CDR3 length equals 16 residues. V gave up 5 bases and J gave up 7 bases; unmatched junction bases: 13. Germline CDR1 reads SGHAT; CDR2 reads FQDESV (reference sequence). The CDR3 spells CASSPSTGVGLNEQFF. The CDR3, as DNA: TGTGCCAGCAGCCCATCGACAGGGGTTGGGTTAAATGAGCAGTTCTTC.

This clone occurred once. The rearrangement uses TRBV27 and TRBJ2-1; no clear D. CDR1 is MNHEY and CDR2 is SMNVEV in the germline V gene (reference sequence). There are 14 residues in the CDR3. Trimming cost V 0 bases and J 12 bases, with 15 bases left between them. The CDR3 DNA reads TGTGCCAGCAGTTTATCGGTTCCGGAGCTGGGGCAGTTCTTC. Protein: CASSLSVPELGQFF.

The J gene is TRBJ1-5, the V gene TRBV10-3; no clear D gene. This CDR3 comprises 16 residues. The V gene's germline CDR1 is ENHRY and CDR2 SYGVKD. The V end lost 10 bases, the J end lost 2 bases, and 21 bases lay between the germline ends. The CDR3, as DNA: TGTGCCACCCTCCCGGGGTTCGGCCAGGGCAATCAGCCCCAGCATTTT. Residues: CATLPGFGQGNQPQHF.

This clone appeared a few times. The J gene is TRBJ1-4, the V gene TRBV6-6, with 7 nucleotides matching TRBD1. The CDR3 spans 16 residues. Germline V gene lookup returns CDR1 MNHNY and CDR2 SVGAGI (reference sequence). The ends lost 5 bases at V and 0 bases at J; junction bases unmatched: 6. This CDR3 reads CASSRGTVATNEKLFF. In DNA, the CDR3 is TGTGCCAGCAGTCGAGGGACAGTTGCAACTAATGAAAAACTGTTTTTT.